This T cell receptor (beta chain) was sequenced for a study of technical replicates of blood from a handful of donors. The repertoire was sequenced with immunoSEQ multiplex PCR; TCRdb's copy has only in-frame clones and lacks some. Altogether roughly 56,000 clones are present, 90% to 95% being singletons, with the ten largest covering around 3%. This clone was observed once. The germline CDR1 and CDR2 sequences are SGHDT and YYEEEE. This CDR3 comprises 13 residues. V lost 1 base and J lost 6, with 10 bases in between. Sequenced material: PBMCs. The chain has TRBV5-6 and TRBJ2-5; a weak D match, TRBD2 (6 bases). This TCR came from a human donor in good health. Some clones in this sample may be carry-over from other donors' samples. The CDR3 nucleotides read TGTGCCAGCAGCTTGACTAGCTCTCAGACCCAGTACTTC. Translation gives CASSLTSSQTQYF. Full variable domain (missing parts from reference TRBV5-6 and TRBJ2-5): DAGVTQSPTHLIKTRGQQVTLRCSPKSGHDTVSWYQQALGQGPQFIFQYYEEEERQRGNFPDRFSGHQFPNYSSELNVNALLLGDSALYLCASSLTSSQTQYFGPGTRLLVL.